What follows are 14 T cell receptor beta chains derived from one specimen sequenced in a study of blood T cells in healthy people across ages. Using a J-beta primer mix together with a sample-barcoded 5' primer, a second PCR was run for roughly 6 to 11 cycles. From the 5' RACE reads, TCRdb called clonotypes with MiXCR, one entry per CDR3 protein. The table records just under 550,000 distinct CDR3 sequences, 24% of them present only once. These data are also associated with another study on T cells of mothers and their children.

The sequenced sample consisted of blood. These receptors were taken from a boy aged 5 to 17 in good health.

This clonotype was seen only a few times. The chain employs TRBV11-2 and TRBJ1-6; 9 nucleotides align to TRBD1. The germline V gene has CDR1 SGHAT and CDR2 FQNNGV. J gave up 2 bases and V 7 bases, and 15 bases lay outside the gene matches. The CDR3 has 19 amino acids. The CDR3 DNA reads TGTGCCAGCAAGGCGTTTCGGGACAGGGCAGATGCCTATAATTCACCCCTCCACTTT. The encoded protein is CASKAFRDRADAYNSPLHF.

This clonotype was recorded at least ten times. The V gene is TRBV25-1, the J gene TRBJ1-2; possibly TRBD1 for D (5 bases). CDR3 length: 15 amino acids. The ends were cut back, 6 bases at V and 6 bases at J, with 20 bases in the middle. The germline V gene encodes CDR1 MGHDK and CDR2 SYGVNS. This chain's CDR3 is CASSLSRTSSHGYTF. The DNA of the CDR3 is TGTGCCAGCAGCCTCAGCCGGACATCTTCCCATGGCTACACCTTC.

The rearrangement uses TRBV9 and TRBJ2-1; 11 bases agree with TRBD2. The CDR3 contains 16 residues. V gave up 3 bases and J gave up 7 bases; unmatched junction bases: 9. Germline assignment: CDR1 SGDLS and CDR2 YYNGEE. The CDR3 DNA follows: TGTGCCAGCAGCGCTTTTAGCGGGAGGGCCGAAAATGAGCAGTTCTTC. It specifies CASSAFSGRAENEQFF.

J is TRBJ1-1 and V is TRBV20-1; unclear D gene. Looked up from germline, CDR1 is DFQATT and CDR2 is SNEGSKA (reference sequence). Deletions cut 6 bases from V and 6 bases from J, with 23 bases between. This CDR3 spans 15 amino acids. CDR3 sequence reads: CSATRPRLKGAEAFF. The CDR3 coding sequence is TGCAGTGCGACAAGGCCACGGCTAAAGGGCGCTGAAGCTTTCTTT.

The V call is TRBV5-1, the J call TRBJ2-7, with TRBD1 matching over 7 bases. This CDR3 spans 13 amino acids. J was trimmed by 6 bases and V by 0 bases; bases with no gene match: 3. Germline CDR1 and CDR2: SGHRS and YFSETQ. CDR3 sequence: CASSLGQGIEQYF. The CDR3 DNA follows: TGCGCCAGCAGCTTGGGACAGGGAATCGAGCAGTACTTC.

This clonotype has more than one count but fewer than ten. The CDR3 protein is CASSASYELQETQYF. CDR3 bases: TGTGCCAGCAGCGCCTCTTACGAATTACAAGAGACCCAGTACTTC. V is TRBV7-9 and J is TRBJ2-5; the D is unclear. CDR1 and CDR2 from the germline V gene are SEHNR and FQNEAQ (reference sequence). V lost 5 bases and J lost 2, with 15 bases in between. This CDR3 is built from 15 residues.

The chain uses TRBV15 and TRBJ2-5, with TRBD1 as a possible D gene (5 bases). This CDR3 has 15 residues. Trimming stripped 0 bases from V and 7 bases from J, with 15 bases between. Germline lookup yields CDR1 LNHNV and CDR2 YYDKDF (reference sequence). CDR3 nucleotide sequence: TGTGCCACCAGCAGAGATCTTGGCAGGGCCGTGACCCAGTACTTC. Amino acids: CATSRDLGRAVTQYF.

This clonotype was observed a few times. The chain combines TRBV3-1 with TRBJ2-2; D remains ambiguous. The CDR3 runs to 11 residues. CDR1 LGHDT and CDR2 YNNKEL come from the germline V gene (reference sequence). The V end lost 1 base, the J end lost 9 bases, and 3 bases lay between the germline ends. As DNA, the CDR3 is TGTGCCAGCAGCCAAGCCCGGGAGCTGTTTTTT. Translating it yields CASSQARELFF.

This clonotype was observed a few times. This chain connects TRBV6-2 or TRBV6-3 to TRBJ2-7; weak D call: TRBD1 (6 bases). The CDR3 totals 14 residues. Trimming took off 11 bases at V and 2 bases at J, with 19 bases between the two ends. The germline V gene has CDR1 MNHEY and CDR2 SVGEGT. Here the CDR3 DNA reads TGTGCCGCCCGACCGACAGGCCGAACCTACGAGCAGTACTTC. Translating it yields CAARPTGRTYEQYF.

The chain employs TRBV28 and TRBJ1-2, with TRBD1 identical over 10 bases. Per germline, CDR1 MDHEN and CDR2 SYDVKM. The CDR3 contains 16 residues. Losses at the gene ends were 2 bases for V and 3 bases for J; bases not matched to a gene: 6. The CDR3 sequence: CASSLRPGTGDYGYTF. The CDR3 nucleotides read TGTGCCAGCAGTTTACGTCCCGGGACAGGGGACTATGGCTACACCTTC.

V usage is TRBV24-1 and J usage is TRBJ2-7; 11 bases line up with TRBD2. The V and J ends lost 4 bases and 6 bases, in that order; junction bases with no gene match: 10. Germline V gene sequence: CDR1 KGHDR, CDR2 SFDVKD. CDR3 length: 16 amino acids. CDR3 DNA sequence: TGTGCCACCAGTGACACTAGCGGGAGTGGGGTCACCGAGCAGTACTTC. Amino acids: CATSDTSGSGVTEQYF.

The V gene is TRBV7-9, the J gene TRBJ1-5; 9 bases fit TRBD1. Trimming cost V 1 base and J 5 bases; bases outside gene matches: 3. CDR3 size: 15 residues. Germline CDR1 SEHNR, CDR2 FQNEAQ (reference sequence). DNA for the CDR3: TGTGCCAGCAGCTTAGGGACAGGGGATTATCAGCCCCAGCATTTT. Encoded protein: CASSLGTGDYQPQHF.

The chain links TRBV12-3 or TRBV12-4 to TRBJ2-2, with D uncertain. The CDR3 is 11 amino acids. Trimming left V 5 bases short and J 8 bases short, with 6 bases between. CDR3 nucleotides: TGTGCCAGCAGTCCCCAGGGGGAGCTGTTTTTT. Protein product: CASSPQGELFF.

The rearrangement uses TRBV24-1 and TRBJ2-1, with 12 bases that match TRBD2. The CDR3 is 15 amino acids. V lost 7 bases to trimming and J lost 5 bases; unmatched junction nucleotides: 5. Germline V CDR1 and CDR2: KGHDR, SFDVKD. The CDR3 here is CATRLAGGPNNEQFF. As DNA, the CDR3 is TGTGCCACCAGACTAGCGGGAGGACCGAACAATGAGCAGTTCTTC.